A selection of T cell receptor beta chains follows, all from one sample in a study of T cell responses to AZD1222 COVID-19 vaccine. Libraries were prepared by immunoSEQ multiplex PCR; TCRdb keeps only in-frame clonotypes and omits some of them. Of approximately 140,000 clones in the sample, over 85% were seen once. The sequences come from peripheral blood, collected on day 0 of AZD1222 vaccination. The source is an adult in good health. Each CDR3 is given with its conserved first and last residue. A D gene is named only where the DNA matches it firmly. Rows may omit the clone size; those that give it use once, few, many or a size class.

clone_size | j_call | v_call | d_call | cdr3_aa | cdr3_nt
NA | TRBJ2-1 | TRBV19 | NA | CASSNMREQFF | TGTGCCAGTAGTAACATGCGTGAGCAGTTCTTC
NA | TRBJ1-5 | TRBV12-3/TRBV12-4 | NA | CASSHYSQPQHF | TGTGCCAGCAGTCACTATAGTCAGCCCCAGCATTTT
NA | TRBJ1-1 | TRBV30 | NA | CAWSSWGLLENTEAFF | TGTGCCTGGAGTTCTTGGGGGCTTTTGGAGAACACTGAAGCTTTCTTT
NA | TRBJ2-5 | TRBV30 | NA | CAWAPTQETQYF | TGTGCCTGGGCCCCCACCCAAGAGACCCAGTACTTC
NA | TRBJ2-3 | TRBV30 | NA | CAWSVGGADSDTQYF | TGTGCCTGGAGTGTAGGAGGGGCCGATTCAGATACGCAGTATTTT
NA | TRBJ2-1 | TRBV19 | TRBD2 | CASKREWAYNEQFF | TGTGCCAGCAAGCGGGAGTGGGCATACAATGAGCAGTTCTTC
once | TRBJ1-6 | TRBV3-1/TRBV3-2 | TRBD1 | CASSQEGGEKSPLHF | TGTGCCAGCAGCCAAGAAGGGGGCGAAAAATCACCCCTCCACTTT
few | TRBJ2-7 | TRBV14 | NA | CASSDRGTRSVDYEQYF | TGTGCCAGCAGCGACAGGGGGACTAGATCGGTAGACTACGAGCAGTACTTC
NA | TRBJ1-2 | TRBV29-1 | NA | CSVGGTHEVSGYTF | TGCAGCGTTGGGGGGACGCACGAGGTCAGTGGCTACACCTTC
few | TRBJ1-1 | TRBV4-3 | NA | CASSQESTEDTEAFF | TGCGCCAGCAGCCAAGAGTCGACCGAGGACACTGAAGCTTTCTTT
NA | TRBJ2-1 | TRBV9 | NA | CASSPWASSYNEQFF | TGTGCCAGCAGTCCGTGGGCGAGCTCCTACAATGAGCAGTTCTTC
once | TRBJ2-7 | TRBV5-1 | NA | CASSLSSYEQYF | TGCGCCAGCAGCTTATCGTCCTACGAGCAGTACTTC
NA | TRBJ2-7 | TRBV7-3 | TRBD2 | CASSLTGASGRREQYF | TGTGCCAGCAGCTTAACGGGCGCTAGCGGGAGACGCGAGCAGTACTTC
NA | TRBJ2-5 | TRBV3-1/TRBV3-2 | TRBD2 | CASSQDWDSGMQETQYF | TGTGCCAGCAGCCAAGATTGGGATAGCGGGATGCAAGAGACCCAGTACTTC
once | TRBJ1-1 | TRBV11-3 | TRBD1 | CASSLAGGMAFF | TGTGCCAGCAGCTTAGCAGGGGGTATGGCTTTCTTT
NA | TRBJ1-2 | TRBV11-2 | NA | CASSLPGLYGYTF | TGTGCCAGCAGCTTACCAGGGCTCTATGGCTACACCTTC
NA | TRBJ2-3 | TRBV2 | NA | CASPWGSTTDTQYF | TGTGCCAGCCCTTGGGGAAGCACAACAGATACGCAGTATTTT
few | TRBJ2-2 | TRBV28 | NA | CASSLSTETGELFF | TGTGCCAGCAGTTTATCCACCGAAACCGGGGAGCTGTTTTTT
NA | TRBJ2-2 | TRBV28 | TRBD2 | CASSLGLAGGVGELFF | TGTGCCAGCAGTTTAGGGCTAGCGGGAGGCGTCGGGGAGCTGTTTTTT
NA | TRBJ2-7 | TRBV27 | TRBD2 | CASSTPTSGRAYEQYF | TGTGCCAGCAGCACGCCGACTAGCGGGAGGGCCTACGAGCAGTACTTC
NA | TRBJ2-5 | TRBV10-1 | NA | CASIGSETQYF | TGCGCCAGCATAGGGTCGGAGACCCAGTACTTC
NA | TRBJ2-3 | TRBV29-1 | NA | CSVAEASGTDTQYF | TGCAGCGTCGCGGAGGCTAGTGGCACAGATACGCAGTATTTT
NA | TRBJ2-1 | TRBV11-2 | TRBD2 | CASRLAGSHNEQFF | TGTGCCAGCAGGCTAGCGGGCTCTCACAATGAGCAGTTCTTC
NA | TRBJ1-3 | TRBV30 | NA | CAWSSGNTIYF | TGTGCCTGGAGTAGCGGAAACACCATATATTTT
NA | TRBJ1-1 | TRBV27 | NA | CASSFGTEAFF | TGTGCCAGCAGTTTCGGGACTGAAGCTTTCTTT
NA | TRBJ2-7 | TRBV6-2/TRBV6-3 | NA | CASSRAGIYEQYF | TGTGCCAGCAGTCGGGCGGGGATTTACGAGCAGTACTTC
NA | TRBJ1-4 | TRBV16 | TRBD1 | CASSQLARGTVNEKLFF | TGTGCCAGCAGCCAATTGGCAAGAGGGACAGTCAATGAAAAACTGTTTTTT
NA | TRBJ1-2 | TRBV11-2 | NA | CASSPSVNYGYTF | TGTGCCAGCAGCCCGTCGGTTAACTATGGCTACACCTTC
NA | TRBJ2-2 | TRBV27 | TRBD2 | CASSYGREVRTGELFF | TGTGCCAGCAGCTACGGGAGGGAAGTTCGGACCGGGGAGCTGTTTTTT
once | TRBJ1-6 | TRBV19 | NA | CASSATAGQGSSPLHF | TGTGCCAGTAGTGCAACCGCGGGGCAGGGAAGCTCACCCCTCCACTTT
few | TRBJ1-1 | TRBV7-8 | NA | CASSLGQPNTEAFF | TGTGCCAGCAGCCTAGGACAGCCGAACACTGAAGCTTTCTTT
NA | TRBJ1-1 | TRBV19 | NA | CASSPQHDTEAFF | TGTGCCAGTAGTCCTCAGCATGATACTGAAGCTTTCTTT
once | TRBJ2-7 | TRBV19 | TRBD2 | CASSTLSGSRSYEQYF | TGTGCCAGTAGTACCCTGAGCGGGAGCAGGTCCTACGAGCAGTACTTC
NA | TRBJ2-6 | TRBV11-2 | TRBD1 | CASSLEWGRTGGTGANVLTF | TGTGCCAGCAGCTTAGAATGGGGGAGGACAGGGGGCACTGGGGCCAACGTCCTGACTTTC
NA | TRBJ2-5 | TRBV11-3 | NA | CASTQDALRETQYF | TGTGCCAGCACCCAAGACGCACTGAGGGAGACCCAGTACTTC
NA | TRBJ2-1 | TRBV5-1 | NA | CASSLGPGNEGYNEQFF | TGCGCCAGCAGCTTGGGGCCCGGGAACGAGGGGTACAATGAGCAGTTCTTC
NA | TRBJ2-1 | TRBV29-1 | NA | CSASRLKGTYNEQFF | TGCAGCGCCTCTCGGTTGAAGGGGACCTACAATGAGCAGTTCTTC
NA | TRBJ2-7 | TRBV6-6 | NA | CASSYSLEQYF | TGTGCCAGCAGTTACTCTCTGGAGCAGTACTTC
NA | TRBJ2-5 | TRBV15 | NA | CATSTQPGAIQETQYF | TGTGCCACCAGCACCCAGCCGGGGGCGATCCAAGAGACCCAGTACTTC
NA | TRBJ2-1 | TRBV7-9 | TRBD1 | CASSSTGGNEQFF | TGTGCCAGCAGCTCGACAGGGGGCAATGAGCAGTTCTTC
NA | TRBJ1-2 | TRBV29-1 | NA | CSVVGAEGYTF | TGCAGCGTTGTAGGGGCAGAAGGCTACACCTTC
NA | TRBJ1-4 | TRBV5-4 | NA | CASSLGVGEKLFF | TGTGCCAGCAGCTTGGGTGTCGGCGAAAAACTGTTTTTT